These T cell receptor beta chains were read from a single sample in a study of blood T cell repertoires in COVID-19. Here immunoSEQ multiplex PCR was the method, and the copy in TCRdb shows in-frame clones only, minus some. The data show some 250,000 clones, about 86% seen once. Sequencing was carried out using peripheral blood. These receptors were taken from a woman aged 60 to 75 with active or convalescent COVID-19. Both conserved end residues are part of each CDR3. Each record gives: J gene, V gene, CDR3 protein.

j_gene: TRBJ1-2
v_gene: TRBV6-5
CDR3aa: CASDLTAGGYGYTF

j_gene: TRBJ2-3
v_gene: TRBV11-2
CDR3aa: CASSLRTSGGDPTDTQYF

j_gene: TRBJ2-7
v_gene: TRBV6-2/TRBV6-3
CDR3aa: CASSYSRAGGNSYEQYF

j_gene: TRBJ1-2
v_gene: TRBV18
CDR3aa: CASSPPPGTGASYGYTF

j_gene: TRBJ2-3
v_gene: TRBV20-1
CDR3aa: CSASPRDRADTQYF

j_gene: TRBJ1-6
v_gene: TRBV29-1
CDR3aa: CSALTGRKVNSPLHF

j_gene: TRBJ2-3
v_gene: TRBV10-2
CDR3aa: CASTRTSGGTLDTQYF

j_gene: TRBJ2-2
v_gene: TRBV3-1/TRBV3-2
CDR3aa: CASSQLAGGPGELFF

j_gene: TRBJ2-1
v_gene: TRBV5-4
CDR3aa: CASSFGGGGSYNEQFF

j_gene: TRBJ1-1
v_gene: TRBV4-2
CDR3aa: CASSLKRTGGLNTEAFF

j_gene: TRBJ2-4
v_gene: TRBV6-1
CDR3aa: CASSETVVNIQYF

j_gene: TRBJ2-7
v_gene: TRBV5-5
CDR3aa: CASSPGAGISYEQYF

j_gene: TRBJ1-2
v_gene: TRBV4-1
CDR3aa: CASSQDQGALGYTF

j_gene: TRBJ1-4
v_gene: TRBV5-6
CDR3aa: CASSLASEKLFF

j_gene: TRBJ1-4
v_gene: TRBV12-3/TRBV12-4
CDR3aa: CASSYTGAEKLFF

j_gene: TRBJ2-3
v_gene: TRBV3-1/TRBV3-2
CDR3aa: CASSQDRGFSDTQYF

j_gene: TRBJ1-1
v_gene: TRBV6-1
CDR3aa: CASSEFQGITEAFF

j_gene: TRBJ1-6
v_gene: TRBV7-2
CDR3aa: CASSVGALGSPLHF

j_gene: TRBJ1-6
v_gene: TRBV19
CDR3aa: CASSTQAFERRNSPLHF

j_gene: TRBJ2-5
v_gene: TRBV9
CDR3aa: CASSVDKRQQETQYF

j_gene: TRBJ2-1
v_gene: TRBV7-3
CDR3aa: CASSLTPGALDEQFF

j_gene: TRBJ2-2
v_gene: TRBV6-5
CDR3aa: CASRRGLENTGELFF

j_gene: TRBJ2-2
v_gene: TRBV1
CDR3aa: CTRRKGVSTGELFF

j_gene: TRBJ2-1
v_gene: TRBV27
CDR3aa: CASSSLAKTYNEQFF

j_gene: TRBJ2-1
v_gene: TRBV29-1
CDR3aa: CSVIQGSNEQFF

j_gene: TRBJ2-3
v_gene: TRBV5-4
CDR3aa: CASSLDPSGGAGDTQYF

j_gene: TRBJ1-6
v_gene: TRBV27
CDR3aa: CASSEAYNSPLHF

j_gene: TRBJ1-2
v_gene: TRBV4-3
CDR3aa: CASSLKQGSNYGYTF

j_gene: TRBJ2-5
v_gene: TRBV14
CDR3aa: CASSQTQGRIRHQYF

j_gene: TRBJ2-2
v_gene: TRBV5-4
CDR3aa: CASRLSGAGELFF

j_gene: TRBJ2-7
v_gene: TRBV7-2
CDR3aa: CASSLRISSYEQYF

j_gene: TRBJ2-2
v_gene: TRBV7-3
CDR3aa: CASSPVRGLATGELFF

j_gene: TRBJ2-4
v_gene: TRBV27
CDR3aa: CASSSILYGGAKNIQYF

j_gene: TRBJ2-2
v_gene: TRBV6-5
CDR3aa: CASSRPGSLTGELFF

j_gene: TRBJ1-1
v_gene: TRBV11-1
CDR3aa: CASKRDRLMNTEAFF

j_gene: TRBJ2-5
v_gene: TRBV6-6
CDR3aa: CASSYGTGQETQYF

j_gene: TRBJ1-6
v_gene: TRBV21-1
CDR3aa: CARSRQAYNSPLHF

j_gene: TRBJ2-7
v_gene: TRBV15
CDR3aa: CATSSVVERIYEQYF

j_gene: TRBJ2-7
v_gene: TRBV4-2
CDR3aa: CASSQELAALLGQYF

j_gene: TRBJ2-7
v_gene: TRBV10-1
CDR3aa: CASTKPGQGGNYEQYF

j_gene: TRBJ1-5
v_gene: TRBV5-5
CDR3aa: CASSPTPDQPQHF

j_gene: TRBJ1-5
v_gene: TRBV21-1
CDR3aa: CASSQRGTGGGDQPQHF

j_gene: TRBJ2-1
v_gene: TRBV7-2
CDR3aa: CASSLATGTGGFF

j_gene: TRBJ1-3
v_gene: TRBV9
CDR3aa: CASSPSDEGDRFSGNTIYF

j_gene: TRBJ1-2
v_gene: TRBV5-1
CDR3aa: CASSTDSTNYGYTF

j_gene: TRBJ2-7
v_gene: TRBV29-1
CDR3aa: CSVARDTNTYEQYF

j_gene: TRBJ1-4
v_gene: TRBV19
CDR3aa: CASSRYYSRANEKLFF

j_gene: TRBJ1-2
v_gene: TRBV2
CDR3aa: CASSGQGLIYGYTF

j_gene: TRBJ1-1
v_gene: TRBV2
CDR3aa: CASGGQKVRGPRTEAFF

j_gene: TRBJ1-5
v_gene: TRBV25-1
CDR3aa: CASSEGRANNQPQHF

j_gene: TRBJ2-6
v_gene: TRBV4-1
CDR3aa: CASSQDLDRAVSGANVLTF